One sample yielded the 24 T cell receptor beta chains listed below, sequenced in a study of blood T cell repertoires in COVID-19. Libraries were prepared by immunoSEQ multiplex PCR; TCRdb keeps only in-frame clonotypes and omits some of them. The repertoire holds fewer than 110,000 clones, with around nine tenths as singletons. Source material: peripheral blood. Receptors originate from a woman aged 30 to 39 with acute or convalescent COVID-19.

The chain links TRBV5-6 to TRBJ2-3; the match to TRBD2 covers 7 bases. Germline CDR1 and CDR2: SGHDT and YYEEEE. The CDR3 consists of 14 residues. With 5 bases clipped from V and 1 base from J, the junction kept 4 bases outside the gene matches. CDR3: CASRVRGGTDTQYF. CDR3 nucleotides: TGTGCCAGCAGGGTCCGGGGGGGCACAGATACGCAGTATTTT.

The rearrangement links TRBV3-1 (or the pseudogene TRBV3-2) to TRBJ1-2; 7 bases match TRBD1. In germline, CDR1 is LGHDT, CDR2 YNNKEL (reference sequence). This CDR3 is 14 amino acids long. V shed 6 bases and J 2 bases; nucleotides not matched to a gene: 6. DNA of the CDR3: TGTGCCAGCAGTTTATCGACAGGGAACTATGGCTACACCTTC. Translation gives CASSLSTGNYGYTF.

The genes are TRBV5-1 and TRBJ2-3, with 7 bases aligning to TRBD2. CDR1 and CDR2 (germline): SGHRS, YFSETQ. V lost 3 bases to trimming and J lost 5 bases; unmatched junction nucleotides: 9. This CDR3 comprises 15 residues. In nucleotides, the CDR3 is TGCGCCAGCAGCTCCAGCGGGGTGGTGTTAGATACGCAGTATTTT. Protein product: CASSSSGVVLDTQYF.

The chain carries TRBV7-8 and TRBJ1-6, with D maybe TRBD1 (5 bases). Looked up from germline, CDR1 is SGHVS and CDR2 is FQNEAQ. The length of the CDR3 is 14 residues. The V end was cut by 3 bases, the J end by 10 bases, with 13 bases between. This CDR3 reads CASSLPGNRSPLHF. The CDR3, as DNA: TGTGCCAGCAGCTTGCCAGGGAATAGGTCACCCCTCCACTTT. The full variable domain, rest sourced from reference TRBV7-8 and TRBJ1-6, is GAGVSQSPRYKVAKRGQDVALRCDPISGHVSLFWYQQALGQGPEFLTYFQNEAQLDKSGLPSDRFFAERPEGSVSTLKIQRTQQEDSAVYLCASSLPGNRSPLHFGNGTRLTVT.

CDR3 in amino acids: CASSWTGGSNQPQHF. CDR3 bases: TGTGCCAGCAGTTGGACAGGGGGGAGCAATCAGCCCCAGCATTTT. The chain has TRBV6-2 or TRBV6-3 and TRBJ1-5; the match to TRBD1 covers 10 bases. V shed 4 bases and J 1 base; nucleotides not matched to a gene: 1. This CDR3 comprises 15 residues. Germline CDR1 and CDR2: MNHEY and SVGEGT.

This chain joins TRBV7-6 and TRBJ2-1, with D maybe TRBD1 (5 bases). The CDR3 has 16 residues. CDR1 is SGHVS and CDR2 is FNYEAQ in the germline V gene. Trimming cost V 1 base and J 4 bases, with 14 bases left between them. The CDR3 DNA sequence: TGTGCCAGCAGCTTAGAGATTGCAGGGCGATACAATGAGCAGTTCTTC. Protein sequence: CASSLEIAGRYNEQFF.

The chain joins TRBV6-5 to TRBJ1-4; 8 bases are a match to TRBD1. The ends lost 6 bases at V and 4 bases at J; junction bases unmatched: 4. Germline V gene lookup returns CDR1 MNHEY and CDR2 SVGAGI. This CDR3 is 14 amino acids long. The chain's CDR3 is CASRTTGVNEKLFF. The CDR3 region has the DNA TGTGCCAGCAGGACGACAGGGGTTAATGAAAAACTGTTTTTT.

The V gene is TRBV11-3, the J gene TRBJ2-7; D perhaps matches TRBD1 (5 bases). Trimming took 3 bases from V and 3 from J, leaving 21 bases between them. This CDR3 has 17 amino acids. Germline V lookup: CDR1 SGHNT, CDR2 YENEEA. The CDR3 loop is CASSFRGDSLGFYEQYF. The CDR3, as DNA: TGTGCCAGCAGCTTCAGAGGTGACAGCCTAGGCTTCTACGAGCAGTACTTC.

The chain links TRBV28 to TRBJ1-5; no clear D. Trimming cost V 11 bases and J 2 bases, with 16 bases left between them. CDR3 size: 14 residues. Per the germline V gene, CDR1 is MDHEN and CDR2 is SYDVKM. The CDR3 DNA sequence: TGTGCCGCCGTTGAGGTAGGTGGCAATCAGCCCCAGCATTTT. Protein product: CAAVEVGGNQPQHF.

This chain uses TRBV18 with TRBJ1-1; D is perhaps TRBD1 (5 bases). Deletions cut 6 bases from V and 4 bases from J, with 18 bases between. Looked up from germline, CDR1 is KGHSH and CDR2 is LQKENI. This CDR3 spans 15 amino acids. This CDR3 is CASSFGEGKLTEAFF. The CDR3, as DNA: TGTGCCAGCTCTTTTGGGGAGGGGAAGCTCACTGAAGCTTTCTTT.

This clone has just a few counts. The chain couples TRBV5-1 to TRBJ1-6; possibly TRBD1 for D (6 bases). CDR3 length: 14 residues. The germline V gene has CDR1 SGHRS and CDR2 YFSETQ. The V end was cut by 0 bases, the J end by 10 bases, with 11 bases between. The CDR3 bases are TGCGCCAGCAGCTTGGGGGACACAAGCTCACCCCTCCACTTT. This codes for CASSLGDTSSPLHF.

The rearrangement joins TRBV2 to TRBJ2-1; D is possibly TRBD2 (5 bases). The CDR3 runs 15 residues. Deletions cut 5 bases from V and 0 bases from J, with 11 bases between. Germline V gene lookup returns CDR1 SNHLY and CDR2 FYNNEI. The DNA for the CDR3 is TGTGCCAGCAGTATAGAGGGTAGCTCCTACAATGAGCAGTTCTTC. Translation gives CASSIEGSSYNEQFF.

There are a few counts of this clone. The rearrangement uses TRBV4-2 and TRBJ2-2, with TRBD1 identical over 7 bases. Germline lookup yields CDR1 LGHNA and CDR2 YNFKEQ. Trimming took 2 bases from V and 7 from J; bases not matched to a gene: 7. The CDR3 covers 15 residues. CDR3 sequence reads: CASSQQDRAGGELFF. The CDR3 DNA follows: TGTGCCAGCAGCCAACAAGACAGGGCGGGCGGGGAGCTGTTTTTT.

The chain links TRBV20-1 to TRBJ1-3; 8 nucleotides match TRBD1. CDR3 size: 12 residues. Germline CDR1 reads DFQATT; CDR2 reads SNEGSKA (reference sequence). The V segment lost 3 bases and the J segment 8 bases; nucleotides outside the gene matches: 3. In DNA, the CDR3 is TGCAGTGCTAGTCAGGGGGCGCACACCATATATTTT. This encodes CSASQGAHTIYF.

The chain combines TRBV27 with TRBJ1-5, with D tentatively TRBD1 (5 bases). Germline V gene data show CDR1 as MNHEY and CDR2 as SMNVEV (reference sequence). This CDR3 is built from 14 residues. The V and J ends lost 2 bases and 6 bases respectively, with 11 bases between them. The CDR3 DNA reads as TGTGCCAGCAGTTTAAGAGGACATGGTCAGCCCCAGCATTTT. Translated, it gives CASSLRGHGQPQHF.

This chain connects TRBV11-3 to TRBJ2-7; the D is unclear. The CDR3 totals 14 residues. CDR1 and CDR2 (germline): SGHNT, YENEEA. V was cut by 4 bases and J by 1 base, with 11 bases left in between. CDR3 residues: CASSWAVGSYEQYF. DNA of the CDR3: TGTGCCAGCAGCTGGGCAGTAGGTTCCTACGAGCAGTACTTC.

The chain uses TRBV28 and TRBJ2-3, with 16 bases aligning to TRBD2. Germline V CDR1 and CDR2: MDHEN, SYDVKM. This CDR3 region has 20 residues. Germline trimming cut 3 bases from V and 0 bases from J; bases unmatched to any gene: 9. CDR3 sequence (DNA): TGTGCCAGCAGTTTTGGGACTAGCGGGAGGGCCCGAAAAAGCACAGATACGCAGTATTTT. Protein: CASSFGTSGRARKSTDTQYF.

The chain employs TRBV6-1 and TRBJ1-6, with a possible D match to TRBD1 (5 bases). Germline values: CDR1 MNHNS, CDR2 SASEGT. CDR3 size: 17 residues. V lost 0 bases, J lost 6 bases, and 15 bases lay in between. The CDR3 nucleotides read TGTGCCAGCAGTGAAGCTCTTGGCAGGGTGGGTAATTCACCCCTCCACTTT. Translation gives CASSEALGRVGNSPLHF.

CDR3 loop: CASRGTSGGGEQFF. The CDR3 nucleotides read TGCGCCAGCAGAGGGACTAGCGGGGGGGGTGAGCAGTTCTTC. The chain has TRBV10-2 and TRBJ2-1; TRBD2 agrees at 16 bases. Trimming took 6 bases from V and 9 from J; bases not matched to a gene: 2. The CDR3 totals 14 residues. Germline V gene lookup returns CDR1 WSHSY and CDR2 SAAADI.

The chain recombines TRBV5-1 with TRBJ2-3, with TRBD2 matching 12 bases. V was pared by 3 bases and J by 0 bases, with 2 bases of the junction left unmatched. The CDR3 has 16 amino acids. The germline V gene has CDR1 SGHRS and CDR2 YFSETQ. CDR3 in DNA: TGCGCCAGCAGCTATGGACTAGCGGGGAGCACAGATACGCAGTATTTT. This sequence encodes CASSYGLAGSTDTQYF.

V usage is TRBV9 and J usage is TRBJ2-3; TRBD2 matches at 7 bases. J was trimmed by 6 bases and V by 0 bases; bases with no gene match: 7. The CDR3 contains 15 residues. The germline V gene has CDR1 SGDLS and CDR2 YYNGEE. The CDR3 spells CASSVESVGGDTQYF. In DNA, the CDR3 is TGTGCCAGCAGCGTAGAAAGTGTGGGGGGGGATACGCAGTATTTT. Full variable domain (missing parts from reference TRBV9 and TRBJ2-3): DSGVTQTPKHLITATGQRVTLRCSPRSGDLSVYWYQQSLDQGLQFLIQYYNGEERAKGNILERFSAQQFPDLHSELNLSSLELGDSALYFCASSVESVGGDTQYFGPGTRLTVL.

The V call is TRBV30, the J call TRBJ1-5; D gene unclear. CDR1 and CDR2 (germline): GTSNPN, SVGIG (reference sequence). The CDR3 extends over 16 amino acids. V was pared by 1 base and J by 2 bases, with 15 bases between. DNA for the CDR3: TGTGCCTGGAGTGCTTACCCCGGCGGCGGCAATCAGCCCCAGCATTTT. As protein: CAWSAYPGGGNQPQHF. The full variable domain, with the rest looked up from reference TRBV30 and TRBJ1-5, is SQTIHQWPATLVQPVGSPLSLECTVEGTSNPNLYWYRQAAGRGLQLLFYSVGIGQISSEVPQNLSASRPQDRQFILSSKKLLLSDSGFYLCAWSAYPGGGNQPQHFGDGTRLSIL.

CDR3 protein: CASSQDRGFAFF. DNA of the CDR3: TGCGCCAGCAGCCAAGATCGCGGGTTCGCTTTCTTT. V and J are TRBV4-3 and TRBJ1-1, with D unresolved. Trimming shortened V by 0 bases and J by 11 bases, and 10 bases separated the two germline ends. The CDR3 has 12 residues. Per the germline V gene, CDR1 is LGHNA and CDR2 is YSLEER.

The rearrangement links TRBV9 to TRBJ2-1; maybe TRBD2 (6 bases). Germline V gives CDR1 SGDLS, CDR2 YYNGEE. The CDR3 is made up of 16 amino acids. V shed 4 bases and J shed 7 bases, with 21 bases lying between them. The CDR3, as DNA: TGTGCCAGCAGCCCGCCTGGGCAGGAGGGCATGAATGAGCAGTTCTTC. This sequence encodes CASSPPGQEGMNEQFF.